This T cell receptor (beta chain) was captured in a study of regulatory T cells in long-lasting Graves disease. Broader study findings: Repertoires from persistent disease leaned toward TRBV28, TRBJ1-2 and TRBJ2-5.

After removal of 10 bases from V and 3 bases from J, the junction contained 8 bases not matched to a gene. Germline V gene data show CDR1 as MNHNS and CDR2 as SASEGT. The CDR3 is made up of 14 amino acids. Stated time point: newly diagnosed GD, antithyroid drugs for less than 3 months. PBMC-derived RNA was used for the TCR library. At least ten counts were recorded for this clonotype. Its antigen is currently unknown. CDR3 regions were amplified by Arm-PCR using iRepertoire HTBI primers to build TCR beta libraries. In the original processing: Gene usage covered about 62 TRBV and 14 to 15 TRBJ segments. TCRdb ran MiXCR on the multiplex PCR reads and lists one entry per CDR3 protein. V and J calls and clone size were set by TCRdb, not the authors. Of some 500,000 distinct CDR3 sequences detected, roughly 12% appear once; the ten largest clones hold approximately 9.3%. The sample also formed part of further work on T cells in Graves' hyperthyroidism and ophthalmopathy.

The rearrangement uses TRBV6-1 and TRBJ1-5, with 8 nucleotides matching TRBD1. This sequence was found in a man aged 30-40 years with Graves disease. The specimen comprised peripheral blood mononuclear cells (PBMCs), sampled at new diagnosis, from a patient treated with antithyroid drugs. The chain's CDR3 is CATGQGGPNQPQHF. The CDR3 DNA sequence: TGTGCCACCGGACAGGGAGGCCCCAATCAGCCCCAGCATTTT.